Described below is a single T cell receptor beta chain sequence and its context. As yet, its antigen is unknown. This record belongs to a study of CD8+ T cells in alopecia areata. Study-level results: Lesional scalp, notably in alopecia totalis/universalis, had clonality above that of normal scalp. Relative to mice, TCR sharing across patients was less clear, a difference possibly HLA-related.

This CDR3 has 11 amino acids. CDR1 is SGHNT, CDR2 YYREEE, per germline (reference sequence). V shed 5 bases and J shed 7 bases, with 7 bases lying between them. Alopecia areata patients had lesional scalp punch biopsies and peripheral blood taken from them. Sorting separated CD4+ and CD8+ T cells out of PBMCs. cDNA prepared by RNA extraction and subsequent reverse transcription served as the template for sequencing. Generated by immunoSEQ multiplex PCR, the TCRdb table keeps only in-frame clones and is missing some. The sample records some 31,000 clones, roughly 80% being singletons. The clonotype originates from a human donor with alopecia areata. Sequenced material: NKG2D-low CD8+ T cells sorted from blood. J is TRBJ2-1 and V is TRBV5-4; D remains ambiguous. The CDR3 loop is CASRYLNEQFF. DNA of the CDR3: TGTGCCAGCAGATACCTTAATGAGCAGTTCTTC.